The source of this T cell receptor beta chain is a study of blood T cell repertoires in COVID-19. Study-level information: COVID-19 samples collected from the United States, Italy and Spain covered acute and convalescent phases. T cells, B-cell-depleted T cells, or PBMCs provided the cDNA or gDNA that served as material.

The CDR3 runs 14 residues. In germline, CDR1 is MNHEY, CDR2 SVGAGI. Trimming removed 5 bases from V and 8 bases from J, with 18 bases in between. Per the original data handling: For nucleated cells, counts were estimated from reference gene primer amplification. The table came from immunoSEQ multiplex PCR; TCRdb's copy has only in-frame clones and leaves some out. V and J calls and clone size are given by that table; D and trimming were obtained from the DNA. The sample yields some 700,000 clones, about 90% seen once. This chain connects TRBV6-5 to TRBJ1-2; possibly TRBD1 for D (6 bases). The sequenced material came from peripheral blood. This clonotype originated in a young woman with acute or convalescent COVID-19. Written as DNA, the CDR3 is TGTGCCAGCAGTCCTACAGGGAGTGGAGACGGCTACACCTTC. Its translation: CASSPTGSGDGYTF.